This T cell receptor (beta chain) was profiled in a study of regulatory dendritic cells for organ transplantation. Study-wide points: The authors noted considerable between-person heterogeneity in alloreactive memory CD8+ cells. Naive CD4+ and CD8+ repertoires were highly diverse; memory CD8+ was most oligoclonal.

As concerns this clone: What it recognizes is unknown.

CFSE-labeled sorted T cells met regulatory or mature dendritic cells for 5 to 6 days. Only in-frame clones appear in the TCRdb table, and some are missing; sequencing was by immunoSEQ multiplex PCR. Among fewer than 15,000 clones listed, 79% were seen once. J gave up 3 bases and V 5 bases, and 4 bases lay outside the gene matches. Per the germline V gene, CDR1 is SEHNR and CDR2 is FQNEAQ (reference sequence). The CDR3 is made up of 14 amino acids. This TCR came from a human donor in good health. The genes are TRBV7-9 and TRBJ1-5; TRBD1 aligns across 7 bases. Material for sequencing was naive CD8+ T cells from blood cultured with regulatory dendritic cells. Subset defined: CD45RA+ naive T cells. This chain's CDR3 is CASSPQGINQPQHF. The CDR3 bases are TGTGCCAGCAGCCCACAGGGGATCAATCAGCCCCAGCATTTT.